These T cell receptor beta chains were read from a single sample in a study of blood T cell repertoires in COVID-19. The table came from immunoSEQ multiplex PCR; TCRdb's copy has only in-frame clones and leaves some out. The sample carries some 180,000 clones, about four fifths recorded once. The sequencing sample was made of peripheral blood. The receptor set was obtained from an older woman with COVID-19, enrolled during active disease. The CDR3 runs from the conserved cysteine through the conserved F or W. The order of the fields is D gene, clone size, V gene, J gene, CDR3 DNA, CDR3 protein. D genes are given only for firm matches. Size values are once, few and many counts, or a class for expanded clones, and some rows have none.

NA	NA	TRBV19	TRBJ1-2	TGTGCCAGTAGTCCTAGGGACACTGTAACAGGGGGCTACACCTTC	CASSPRDTVTGGYTF
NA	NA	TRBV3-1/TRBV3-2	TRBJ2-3	TGTGCCAGCAGCTCCTTGACAGATACGCAGTATTTT	CASSSLTDTQYF
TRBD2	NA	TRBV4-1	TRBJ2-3	TGCGCCAGCAGCCAAGACGGAGCGGGAGGGCCCCTGCGCACAGATACGCAGTATTTT	CASSQDGAGGPLRTDTQYF
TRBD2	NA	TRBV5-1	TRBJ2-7	TGCGCCAGCAGCATAGGGACTAGCGGGAGGCCCCGAGGTAGCGAGCAGTACTTC	CASSIGTSGRPRGSEQYF
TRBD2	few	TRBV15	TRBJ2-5	TGTGCCACCAGCAGACCCAGCGGGAGTGGCCAAGAGACCCAGTACTTC	CATSRPSGSGQETQYF
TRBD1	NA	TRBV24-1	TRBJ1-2	TGTGCCACCAGTGAGACAGGGGAAAATGGCTACACCTTC	CATSETGENGYTF
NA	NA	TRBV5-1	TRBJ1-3	TGCGCCAGCAGCGCTGGAGAAAACACCATATATTTT	CASSAGENTIYF
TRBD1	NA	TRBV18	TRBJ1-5	TGTGCCAGCTCAACACAGGGGGATCAGCCCCAGCATTTT	CASSTQGDQPQHF
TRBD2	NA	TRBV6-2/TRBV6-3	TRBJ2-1	TGTGCCAGCAGTGACGGACTAGCGGGAGGGCCGGGGGGCAATGAGCAGTTCTTC	CASSDGLAGGPGGNEQFF
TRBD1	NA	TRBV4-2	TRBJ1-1	TGTGCCAGCAGCCATCCGGGACAGGGGACCTATGAAGCTTTCTTT	CASSHPGQGTYEAFF
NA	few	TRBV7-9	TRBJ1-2	TGTGCCAGCAGCCCAACCCAGGTCGATGGCTACACCTTC	CASSPTQVDGYTF
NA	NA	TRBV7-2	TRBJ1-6	TGTGCCAGCAGCTTAGCGGGGGGGAGAGGTTCACCCCTCCACTTT	CASSLAGGRGSPLHF
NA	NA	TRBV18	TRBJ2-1	TGTGCCAGCTCACCACAGCGGAGCTCCTACAATGAGCAGTTCTTC	CASSPQRSSYNEQFF
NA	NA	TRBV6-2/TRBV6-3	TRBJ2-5	TGTGCCAGCAGCCGCCTTATGGGGGATAGGGGGCAAGAGACCCAGTACTTC	CASSRLMGDRGQETQYF
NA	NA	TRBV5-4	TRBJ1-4	TGTGCCAGCAGTACAGGGTCACGGACTAATGAAAAACTGTTTTTT	CASSTGSRTNEKLFF
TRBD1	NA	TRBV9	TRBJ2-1	TGTGCCAGCAGCGAGAGGGGGACAGAAAATTACAATGAGCAGTTCTTC	CASSERGTENYNEQFF
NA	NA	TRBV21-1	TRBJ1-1	TGTGCCAGCAGCCAGGGTCCGGCAGGGGGCCCGAACACTGAAGCTTTCTTT	CASSQGPAGGPNTEAFF
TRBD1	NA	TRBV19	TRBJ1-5	TGTGCCAGTAGCGACAGGGGACTTAATCAGCCCCAGCATTTT	CASSDRGLNQPQHF
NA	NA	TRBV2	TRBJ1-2	TGTGCCAGCAGGCAACGCGGGGCGTATGGCTACACCTTC	CASRQRGAYGYTF
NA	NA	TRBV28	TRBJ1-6	TGTGCCAGCAGTTTTAGTCTAGGACAGTCGGATTCACCCCTCCACTTT	CASSFSLGQSDSPLHF
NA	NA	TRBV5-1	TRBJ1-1	TGCGCCAGCAGCCAACAGACAGGGAACACTGAAGCTTTCTTT	CASSQQTGNTEAFF
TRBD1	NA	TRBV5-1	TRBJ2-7	TGCGCCAGCAGCGCGACAGGGGGAGGCCACGAGCAGTACTTC	CASSATGGGHEQYF
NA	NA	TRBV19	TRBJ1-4	TGTGCCAGTAGTCTCCAGGGGCTCAGCGAAAAACTGTTTTTT	CASSLQGLSEKLFF